This TCR beta chain derives from a study of CD8+CD57+ T cells in acquired aplastic anemia. Study-level results: No significant patient-versus-control difference appeared in CD8+ Simpson's diversity.

Profiling that covered TCR beta VDJ and CDR3 relied on genomic DNA as its template. One entry per CDR3 protein results from TCRdb running MiXCR on the reads. The repertoire holds about 190,000 distinct CDR3 sequences, with approximately 50% as singletons. CD8+CD57+ cell expansion had been shown by flow cytometry in patients chosen for sequencing. This clonotype was seen ten or more times. The antigen remains undetermined. The CDR3 contains 12 residues. The germline V and J ends were trimmed by 0 bases and 8 bases, with 2 bases remaining between them. CDR1 is WNHNN and CDR2 is SYGVQD in the germline V gene (reference sequence).

J is TRBJ1-6 and V is TRBV10-1; no definite D call. The sample was sorted CD4+, CD8+, or CD8+CD57+ T cells (not recorded which) from PBMCs. This TCR came from a human donor with aplastic anemia. CDR3 in DNA: TGCGCCAGCAGTGAGTCGTATTCACCCCTCCACTTT. It yields the protein CASSESYSPLHF.